A single sample gave rise to the 24 T cell receptor beta chains below, sequenced in a study of cytomegalovirus exposure and HLA in healthy donors (dated by TCRdb to about 2017). Library creation used the immunoSEQ multiplex PCR assay. In TCRdb, the immuneACCESS table is reduced to in-frame sequences with V and J assigned. These tables do not hold every clone; where another copy was compared, an unresolved V gene accounts for under half, and the others remain unexplained. The sample has approximately 170,000 clones on record, 84% of them singletons. In total, the top ten clones hold 9.5% to 13% of the sample. Sequencing was performed on PBMCs. The receptors come from a man under 40 in good health and CMV-seropositive.

J is TRBJ2-2 and V is TRBV9; D might be TRBD2 (5 bases). Trimming took off 4 bases at V and 3 bases at J, with 19 bases between the two ends. This CDR3 is built from 17 residues. CDR1 SGDLS and CDR2 YYNGEE come from the germline V gene. The CDR3 nucleotides are TGTGCCAGCAGCTCCTGGATCGGGAACGGGGACACCGGGGAGCTGTTTTTT. Encoded protein: CASSSWIGNGDTGELFF.

This chain uses TRBV28 with TRBJ1-1, with 7 positions matching TRBD1. CDR1 is MDHEN and CDR2 is SYDVKM in the germline V gene. The CDR3 length is 14 residues. The trim removed 5 bases at V and 5 bases at J, leaving 8 bases unmatched. The CDR3 spells CASSPVTGLTEAFF. The CDR3 region has the DNA TGTGCCAGCAGTCCCGTGACAGGGCTGACTGAAGCTTTCTTT.

This clone occurred a few times. Other nucleotide sequences in the sample specify the same CDR3. The chain links TRBV7-8 to TRBJ1-3; 8 nucleotides align to TRBD1. V lost 5 bases to trimming and J lost 2 bases; unmatched junction nucleotides: 2. The CDR3 contains 14 residues. CDR1 and CDR2 (germline): SGHVS, FQNEAQ. CDR3 amino acids: CASSPQGAGNTIYF. The CDR3 bases are TGTGCCAGCAGCCCACAGGGGGCTGGAAACACCATATATTTT.

The chain links TRBV28 to TRBJ2-4; D is undetermined. CDR3 length equals 10 residues. V lost 10 bases and J 8 bases, leaving 9 bases between the germline ends. Per germline, CDR1 MDHEN and CDR2 SYDVKM. CDR3 residues: CATGVDIQYF. In DNA, the CDR3 is TGTGCCACCGGTGTTGACATTCAGTACTTC.

The chain uses TRBV4-2 and TRBJ1-1; D remains unclear. Trimming took off 0 bases at V and 3 bases at J, with 11 bases between the two ends. Germline V gene lookup returns CDR1 LGHNA and CDR2 YNFKEQ. The CDR3 runs 15 residues. CDR3 sequence reads: CASSQDMSEDTEAFF. The CDR3 region has the DNA TGTGCCAGCAGCCAAGATATGAGTGAGGACACTGAAGCTTTCTTT.

The V call is TRBV11-2, the J call TRBJ2-1, with 7 bases that match TRBD2. V gave up 3 bases and J gave up 0 bases; unmatched junction bases: 11. The CDR3 extends over 18 amino acids. Germline CDR1 SGHAT, CDR2 FQNNGV. The CDR3: CASSFVSEGGSSYNEQFF. In DNA, the CDR3 is TGTGCCAGCAGCTTCGTCTCCGAGGGAGGGAGCTCCTACAATGAGCAGTTCTTC.

CDR3 region: CAWITGGPEAFF. CDR3 DNA sequence: TGTGCCTGGATAACAGGGGGCCCTGAAGCTTTCTTT. The genes are TRBV30 and TRBJ1-1, with 9 bases identical to TRBD1. Germline CDR1 and CDR2: GTSNPN and SVGIG (reference sequence). V shed 4 bases, J shed 6 bases, and the junction held 3 bases outside the gene matches. This CDR3 has 12 amino acids.

J is TRBJ2-2 and V is TRBV27, with TRBD1 matching over 8 bases. Germline V gene sequence: CDR1 MNHEY, CDR2 SMNVEV (reference sequence). This CDR3 has 16 amino acids. Trimming cost V 6 bases and J 2 bases; bases outside gene matches: 8. The CDR3 DNA reads TGTGCCAGCAGGGCCCCGGGACAGGTTAACACCGGGGAGCTGTTTTTT. Its protein product is CASRAPGQVNTGELFF.

The rearrangement joins TRBV28 to TRBJ1-1; 10 bases align to TRBD1. This CDR3 has 15 residues. V gave up 11 bases and J gave up 3 bases; unmatched junction bases: 12. From germline, CDR1 is MDHEN and CDR2 SYDVKM. In DNA, the CDR3 is TGTGCCTCCGGGACAGGGGCTGCGGGGGACACTGAAGCTTTCTTT. Translating gives CASGTGAAGDTEAFF.

The rearrangement uses TRBV7-3 and TRBJ1-6; 8 bases are a match to TRBD1. In germline, CDR1 is SGHTA, CDR2 FQGTGA. Trimming took 4 bases from V and 8 from J; bases not matched to a gene: 4. The CDR3 has 14 amino acids. CDR3 protein: CASSSGQGYSPLHF. The CDR3 bases are TGTGCCAGCAGCTCTGGACAGGGTTATTCACCCCTCCACTTT.

CDR3 nucleotides: TGTGCCAGCAGCTTTACAGGGGGCCAAGGCGAGCAGTACTTC. Its protein is CASSFTGGQGEQYF. The chain couples TRBV7-2 to TRBJ2-7; 9 nucleotides agree with TRBD1. The germline V gene has CDR1 SGHTA and CDR2 FQGNSA. The V segment lost 3 bases and the J segment 6 bases; nucleotides outside the gene matches: 6. This CDR3 is 14 amino acids long.

V usage is TRBV19 and J usage is TRBJ1-5; D unresolved. Trimming pared 6 bases from V and 3 bases from J, leaving 12 bases between. Per germline, CDR1 LNHDA and CDR2 SQIVND (reference sequence). The CDR3 runs to 14 residues. CDR3 protein: CASSPGFDNQPQHF. Written as DNA, the CDR3 is TGTGCCAGTAGCCCGGGTTTCGACAATCAGCCCCAGCATTTT.

The chain recombines TRBV7-2 with TRBJ1-6; 9 bases are a match to TRBD1. Germline CDR1 is SGHTA and CDR2 is FQGNSA. This CDR3 region has 14 residues. After removal of 5 bases from V and 6 bases from J, the junction contained 2 bases not matched to a gene. The CDR3 bases are TGTGCCAGCAGCCGGGACAGGGCTAATTCACCCCTCCACTTT. Amino acids: CASSRDRANSPLHF.

The gene calls are TRBV29-1 and TRBJ2-2; D is perhaps TRBD1 (5 bases). This CDR3 contains 14 residues. Trimming stripped 4 bases from V and 5 bases from J, with 14 bases between. CDR1 SQVTM and CDR2 ANQGSEA come from the germline V gene. The CDR3 loop reads CSVVSGLKTGELFF. The DNA of the CDR3 is TGCAGCGTTGTATCAGGGTTGAAGACCGGGGAGCTGTTTTTT.

The chain links TRBV5-1 to TRBJ2-7; 8 bases match TRBD2. The CDR3 loop spans 14 amino acids. Germline V CDR1 and CDR2: SGHRS, YFSETQ. Unmatched junction bases numbered 5, after V lost 0 bases and J lost 6 bases. This CDR3 is CASSLERGRIEQYF. CDR3 nucleotide sequence: TGCGCCAGCAGCTTGGAGCGGGGGCGCATCGAGCAGTACTTC.

The chain couples TRBV5-5 to TRBJ2-7; D remains unclear. The CDR3 sequence is 15 residues long. Germline values: CDR1 SGHKS, CDR2 YYEKEE (reference sequence). V was pared by 1 base and J by 5 bases, with 16 bases between. The CDR3 nucleotides read TGTGCCAGCAGCTTGCAACCCTTGCGCATCGACGAGCAGTACTTC. It specifies CASSLQPLRIDEQYF. The entire variable domain, with the rest obtained from reference TRBV5-5 and TRBJ2-7, is as follows: DAGVTQSPTHLIKTRGQQVTLRCSPISGHKSVSWYQQVLGQGPQFIFQYYEKEERGRGNFPDRFSARQFPNYSSELNVNALLLGDSALYLCASSLQPLRIDEQYFGPGTRLTVT.

J is TRBJ1-2 and V is TRBV6-5, with TRBD1 identical over 7 bases. The CDR3 is made up of 13 amino acids. The V segment lost 5 bases and the J segment 4 bases; nucleotides outside the gene matches: 4. Germline V gives CDR1 MNHEY, CDR2 SVGAGI. The CDR3 nucleotides are TGTGCCAGCAGTGCGGGACAGTTCTATGGCTACACCTTC. Its protein product is CASSAGQFYGYTF.

This clone has just one count. This chain links TRBV5-1 with TRBJ2-1; the match to TRBD2 covers 7 bases. CDR1 is SGHRS and CDR2 is YFSETQ in the germline V gene. The CDR3 runs 16 residues. V shed 0 bases and J 5 bases; nucleotides not matched to a gene: 8. CDR3 in amino acids: CASSLAPGLADNEQFF. The CDR3 DNA is TGCGCCAGCAGCTTGGCCCCTGGGCTAGCGGACAATGAGCAGTTCTTC.

The chain couples TRBV21-1 to TRBJ2-1; TRBD2, as called in the table, went unchecked against the DNA. TRBV21-1 is a documented pseudogene. The CDR3 spans 11 residues. The CDR3 bases are TGTGCCAGCAGCAGGACTACTGAGCAGTTCTTC. Encoded protein: CASSRTTEQFF.

The CDR3 region has the DNA TGTGCCAGTGTAATGGACAGGGGAGGGAACACTGAAGCTTTCTTT. Translation: CASVMDRGGNTEAFF. The chain links TRBV2 to TRBJ1-1; 9 nucleotides align to TRBD1. The CDR3 has 15 amino acids. V lost 9 bases, J lost 1 base, and 9 bases stayed unmatched. CDR1 SNHLY and CDR2 FYNNEI come from the germline V gene.

The V gene is TRBV30, the J gene TRBJ1-5; weak D call: TRBD1 (5 bases). Trimming pared 3 bases from V and 0 bases from J, leaving 12 bases between. Germline lookup yields CDR1 GTSNPN and CDR2 SVGIG (reference sequence). This CDR3 is 15 amino acids long. The CDR3 loop reads CAWSGGTDSNQPQHF. CDR3 DNA sequence: TGTGCCTGGAGCGGCGGGACCGATAGCAATCAGCCCCAGCATTTT.

CDR3 residues: CASSPAGTPSTDTQYF. DNA for the CDR3: TGTGCCAGCTCACCGGCAGGGACACCGAGCACAGATACGCAGTATTTT. The rearrangement links TRBV18 to TRBJ2-3; D might be TRBD1 (6 bases). CDR1 KGHSH and CDR2 LQKENI come from the germline V gene. Trimming shortened V by 3 bases and J by 0 bases, and 13 bases separated the two germline ends. The CDR3 has 16 amino acids. The full variable domain, rest sourced from reference TRBV18 and TRBJ2-3, is NAGVMQNPRHLVRRRGQEARLRCSPMKGHSHVYWYRQLPEEGLKFMVYLQKENIIDESGMPKERFSAEFPKEGPSILRIQQVVRGDSAAYFCASSPAGTPSTDTQYFGPGTRLTVL.

V and J are TRBV5-1 and TRBJ2-7; TRBD1 matches 10 bases. Trimming at V came to 4 bases and at J to 5 bases, leaving 9 bases not matched to a gene. The CDR3 runs to 15 residues. Per germline, CDR1 SGHRS and CDR2 YFSETQ. CDR3 sequence: CASSETGTGANEQYF. In DNA, the CDR3 is TGCGCCAGCAGCGAGACCGGGACAGGGGCTAACGAGCAGTACTTC.

This chain connects TRBV9 to TRBJ1-1; perhaps TRBD1 as D (6 bases). The V gene lost 0 bases and the J gene lost 5 bases, with 14 bases spanning the gap. This CDR3 has 15 residues. Per the germline V gene, CDR1 is SGDLS and CDR2 is YYNGEE. Here the CDR3 DNA reads TGTGCCAGCAGCGTAGTTGAGGGGGAAGGTACTGAAGCTTTCTTT. This gives the protein CASSVVEGEGTEAFF. Complete variable domain (other parts from reference TRBV9 and TRBJ1-1): DSGVTQTPKHLITATGQRVTLRCSPRSGDLSVYWYQQSLDQGLQFLIQYYNGEERAKGNILERFSAQQFPDLHSELNLSSLELGDSALYFCASSVVEGEGTEAFFGQGTRLTVV.